The 29 T cell receptor beta chains given below trace back to one sample, sequenced in a study of cytomegalovirus exposure and HLA in healthy donors. PCR was performed using 60 Vbeta and 13 Jbeta primers. Assay used: immunoSEQ multiplex PCR; TCRdb lists only in-frame clones, some missing. The sample has roughly 120,000 clones; 70% to 80% are singletons. Sequencing input: PBMCs. Source of these receptors: a woman in her 40s in good health and CMV-seropositive.

V and J are TRBV11-2 and TRBJ1-2; D uncertain. Trimming shortened V by 0 bases and J by 14 bases, and 16 bases separated the two germline ends. This CDR3 has 13 residues. Germline CDR1 is SGHAT and CDR2 is FQNNGV. As DNA, the CDR3 is TGTGCCAGCAGCTTAGACTTACTGGGCGGGAGAACCTTC. This translates into CASSLDLLGGRTF.

This chain links TRBV5-4 with TRBJ2-2; D possibly corresponds to TRBD1 (5 bases). This CDR3 comprises 14 residues. CDR1 and CDR2 from the germline V gene are SGHNT and YYREEE (reference sequence). V shed 3 bases and J shed 5 bases, with 11 bases lying between them. CDR3 sequence (DNA): TGTGCCAGCAGCTCACCCCGGACAACCGGGGAGCTGTTTTTT. This gives the protein CASSSPRTTGELFF.

This clone was seen a handful of times. This chain uses TRBV6-5 with TRBJ1-5; D gene ambiguous. V was clipped by 7 bases and J by 5 bases, with 12 bases between them. Germline V gene sequence: CDR1 MNHEY, CDR2 SVGAGI. The CDR3 contains 13 residues. CDR3 sequence: CASTERRDQPQHF. DNA of the CDR3: TGTGCCAGCACCGAACGAAGAGATCAGCCCCAGCATTTT.

This clone has a handful of counts. The chain recombines TRBV27 with TRBJ1-4; the D is unclear. V lost 3 bases and J 0 bases, leaving 5 bases between the germline ends. This CDR3 has 14 residues. Germline CDR1 is MNHEY and CDR2 is SMNVEV (reference sequence). The CDR3 here is CASSFGSTNEKLFF. The CDR3 nucleotides read TGTGCCAGCAGTTTCGGGTCAACTAATGAAAAACTGTTTTTT.

V usage is TRBV25-1 and J usage is TRBJ2-5; 10 bases are shared with TRBD2. CDR1 MGHDK and CDR2 SYGVNS come from the germline V gene. The CDR3 consists of 15 residues. V gave up 4 bases and J gave up 5 bases; unmatched junction bases: 7. CDR3 nucleotides: TGTGCCAGCAGTGGGGCTAGCGGGGGTGAGGAGACCCAGTACTTC. Translating it yields CASSGASGGEETQYF.

This sequence joins TRBV7-9 and TRBJ2-7, with 9 bases fitting TRBD1. The CDR3 has 15 amino acids. Trimming at V came to 3 bases and at J to 6 bases, leaving 9 bases not matched to a gene. Germline V lookup: CDR1 SEHNR, CDR2 FQNEAQ (reference sequence). As DNA, the CDR3 is TGTGCCAGCAGCTTCGGGGACAGGGCGGCGAGCGAGCAGTACTTC. This codes for CASSFGDRAASEQYF.

The chain has TRBV6-4 and TRBJ2-7; D possibly corresponds to TRBD2 (5 bases). From germline, CDR1 is MRHNA and CDR2 SNTAGT. The ends were cut back, 4 bases at V and 3 bases at J, with 22 bases in the middle. The CDR3 spans 17 residues. The CDR3 DNA sequence: TGTGCCAGCAGTGTATCACCCGGGGTCTCGCGCCTCTACGAGCAGTACTTC. Residues: CASSVSPGVSRLYEQYF.

As concerns this clone: At the DNA level, this CDR3 is encoded by other sequences in the same sample as well. The chain couples TRBV7-9 to TRBJ1-1; 7 bases map to TRBD1. CDR1 is SEHNR and CDR2 is FQNEAQ in the germline V gene (reference sequence). Trimming at V came to 5 bases and at J to 0 bases, leaving 3 bases not matched to a gene. The CDR3 extends over 14 amino acids. In DNA, the CDR3 is TGTGCCAGCAGCCTGGGACAGCTGAACACTGAAGCTTTCTTT. Its translation is CASSLGQLNTEAFF.

This clone was counted a few times. The conserved final phenylalanine or tryptophan is absent from the CDR3, which likely points to a read error. This chain uses TRBV9 with TRBJ1-4, with TRBD1 matching 8 bases. V dropped 4 bases and J dropped 7; count of bases not matched to a gene: 6. The CDR3 covers 14 residues. Germline V gene data show CDR1 as SGDLS and CDR2 as YYNGEE. CDR3 sequence: CASSPGGRGEKLFV. The CDR3 bases are TGTGCCAGCAGCCCAGGGGGCAGGGGTGAAAAACTGTTTGTT.

The gene calls are TRBV18 and TRBJ1-5, with D unresolved. V lost 3 bases, J lost 3 bases, and 9 bases lay in between. Looked up from germline, CDR1 is KGHSH and CDR2 is LQKENI. The CDR3 spans 14 residues. The CDR3 is CASSPQTSNQPQHF. The CDR3 coding sequence is TGTGCCAGCTCACCTCAGACATCCAATCAGCCCCAGCATTTT.

This clone came up a few times. This chain uses TRBV9 with TRBJ1-5; a possible D gene is TRBD1 (5 bases). This CDR3 region has 13 residues. V lost 4 bases, J lost 9 bases, and 14 bases lay in between. Germline-derived CDR1 and CDR2 are SGDLS and YYNGEE. CDR3 DNA: TGTGCCAGCAGCCTTGATCAGGGTTCGCCCCAGCATTTT. Translated, it gives CASSLDQGSPQHF.

For this clone: Relative to the germline gene, one junction end is altered; a read error may explain this. This rearrangement joins TRBV7-9 to TRBJ2-7, with D unclear. Germline V gene sequence: CDR1 SEHNR, CDR2 FQNEAQ (reference sequence). The CDR3 covers 12 residues. The CDR3 spells CSSSLDGYEQYF. For the CDR3, the DNA is TGTTCCAGCAGCTTAGACGGTTACGAGCAGTACTTC.

This sequence joins TRBV4-1 and TRBJ1-1; D may be TRBD1 (5 bases). CDR3 length: 14 residues. V was pared by 4 bases and J by 1 base, with 10 bases between. Germline V lookup: CDR1 MGHRA, CDR2 YSYEKL. CDR3 loop: CASSPAQGNTEAFF. CDR3 nucleotides: TGCGCCAGCAGCCCAGCCCAGGGGAACACTGAAGCTTTCTTT.

In this sample, this clone turned up a few times. V usage is TRBV15 and J usage is TRBJ1-2, with a weak D call TRBD1 (6 bases). The CDR3 extends over 13 amino acids. Per germline, CDR1 LNHNV and CDR2 YYDKDF (reference sequence). The ends were cut back, 5 bases at V and 5 bases at J, with 12 bases in the middle. The CDR3 reads CATSFRTAYGYTF. CDR3 coding DNA: TGTGCCACCAGCTTCCGGACAGCTTATGGCTACACCTTC.

This chain connects TRBV6-5 to TRBJ1-6; D may be TRBD1 (6 bases). This CDR3 spans 14 amino acids. CDR1 is MNHEY, CDR2 SVGAGI, per germline. V lost 7 bases to trimming and J lost 9 bases, with 16 bases between them. The CDR3 here is CASTRGRAGSPLHF. The CDR3 DNA reads TGTGCCAGCACCAGGGGACGGGCAGGTTCACCCCTCCACTTT.

This chain links TRBV18 with TRBJ2-3; 7 bases are a match to TRBD1. V dropped 3 bases and J dropped 3; count of bases not matched to a gene: 9. Germline-derived CDR1 and CDR2 are KGHSH and LQKENI. CDR3 length equals 16 residues. This CDR3 reads CASSPIQGWGTDTQYF. CDR3 sequence (DNA): TGTGCCAGCTCACCGATACAGGGGTGGGGGACAGATACGCAGTATTTT.

V usage is TRBV15 and J usage is TRBJ1-2; D uncertain. Germline CDR1 is LNHNV and CDR2 is YYDKDF (reference sequence). Trimming left V 5 bases short and J 3 bases short, with 13 bases between. The CDR3 totals 14 residues. CDR3 nucleotides: TGTGCCACCAGCCGCAGCGGGGTGGACTATGGCTACACCTTC. Its protein product is CATSRSGVDYGYTF.

The rearrangement uses TRBV6-4 and TRBJ2-3; D remains ambiguous. Germline assignment: CDR1 MRHNA and CDR2 SNTAGT. The length of the CDR3 is 15 residues. V shed 2 bases and J shed 0 bases, with 9 bases lying between them. CDR3 DNA sequence: TGTGCCAGCAGTGACGTCGCGGCTAGCACAGATACGCAGTATTTT. Protein: CASSDVAASTDTQYF.

CDR3 sequence reads: CASSAGGALNEQFF. The CDR3 DNA reads as TGTGCCAGCAGTGCCGGGGGGGCTCTAAATGAGCAGTTCTTC. The genes are TRBV2 and TRBJ2-1, with 8 bases that match TRBD2. The CDR3 covers 14 residues. Germline-derived CDR1 and CDR2 are SNHLY and FYNNEI. The V segment lost 4 bases and the J segment 7 bases; nucleotides outside the gene matches: 6.

This clone has just a few counts. The chain employs TRBV5-1 and TRBJ2-3; tentative D call: TRBD1 (7 bases). Germline V gives CDR1 SGHRS, CDR2 YFSETQ. This CDR3 has 15 residues. Trimming took 0 bases from V and 9 from J, leaving 17 bases between them. Here the CDR3 DNA reads TGCGCCAGCAGCTTGGACAGGGGAGGTCCGTCGACGCAGTATTTT. Translation gives CASSLDRGGPSTQYF.

This chain links TRBV7-2 with TRBJ1-1; the D is unclear. V was cut by 3 bases and J by 5 bases, with 7 bases left in between. The CDR3 sequence is 12 residues long. CDR1 is SGHTA, CDR2 FQGNSA, per germline. CDR3 sequence reads: CASSFGETEAFF. CDR3 in DNA: TGTGCCAGCAGCTTTGGAGAAACTGAAGCTTTCTTT.

This clone was found a few times. This chain connects TRBV21-1 to TRBJ1-2; the D call TRBD1 from the table was never checked on the DNA. TRBV21-1 is a pseudogene locus. CDR3 length: 15 residues. CDR3 region: CASSKGRDTLYGYTF. In DNA, the CDR3 is TGTGCCAGCAGCAAAGGAAGGGACACCCTCTATGGCTACACCTTC.

V and J are TRBV5-1 and TRBJ2-1, with 7 bases aligning to TRBD2. Trimming took 4 bases from V and 4 from J; bases not matched to a gene: 5. The CDR3 loop spans 14 amino acids. From germline, CDR1 is SGHRS and CDR2 YFSETQ. The CDR3 DNA reads as TGCGCCAGCAGCCCCGGGACTACTTACAATGAGCAGTTCTTC. This sequence encodes CASSPGTTYNEQFF.

The genes are TRBV6-6 and TRBJ2-7; 9 bases are a match to TRBD1. The V gene's germline CDR1 is MNHNY and CDR2 SVGAGI (reference sequence). V was pared by 7 bases and J by 0 bases, with 7 bases of the junction left unmatched. The CDR3 has 15 residues. The CDR3 here is CASTGTGPYSYEQYF. The CDR3 nucleotides are TGTGCCAGCACCGGGACAGGGCCTTACTCCTACGAGCAGTACTTC.

This clone was observed a handful of times. This chain connects TRBV21-1 to TRBJ1-5; TRBD1 was called by the table and not checked on the DNA. TRBV21-1 is a documented pseudogene. The CDR3 is 17 residues long. The CDR3 spells CASSKRGQRYSNQPQHF. In nucleotides, the CDR3 is TGTGCCAGCAGCAAACGGGGACAGAGGTATAGCAATCAGCCCCAGCATTTT.

The rearrangement uses TRBV7-9 and TRBJ2-3; 9 positions match TRBD1. Per the germline V gene, CDR1 is SEHNR and CDR2 is FQNEAQ (reference sequence). The CDR3 sequence is 16 residues long. Trimming took 5 bases from V and 6 from J; bases not matched to a gene: 12. The CDR3 nucleotides read TGTGCCAGCAGCCCTAGCTGGGGACAGGGAGGCGATACGCAGTATTTT. This codes for CASSPSWGQGGDTQYF.

This clone was recorded a few times. The genes are TRBV7-2 and TRBJ1-1, with 8 bases identical to TRBD1. V lost 5 bases to trimming and J lost 2 bases; unmatched junction nucleotides: 7. CDR3 length equals 15 residues. The germline V gene encodes CDR1 SGHTA and CDR2 FQGNSA. Written as DNA, the CDR3 is TGTGCCAGCAGCCGCCAGGGACAGGTTAACACTGAAGCTTTCTTT. This gives the protein CASSRQGQVNTEAFF.

The V gene is TRBV5-1, the J gene TRBJ1-1; a weak D match, TRBD1 (5 bases). The germline gives CDR1 SGHRS, CDR2 YFSETQ. This CDR3 region has 13 residues. Trimming pared 0 bases from V and 8 bases from J, leaving 11 bases between. The DNA for the CDR3 is TGCGCCAGCAGCTTGGACAGGCGGGGGGAAGCTTTCTTT. Residues: CASSLDRRGEAFF.

The gene calls are TRBV5-1 and TRBJ2-2; D not certain. The germline V and J ends were trimmed by 0 bases and 3 bases, with 12 bases remaining between them. Germline V lookup: CDR1 SGHRS, CDR2 YFSETQ. This CDR3 comprises 16 residues. The CDR3 here is CASSLVSDSYTGELFF. DNA of the CDR3: TGCGCCAGCAGCTTGGTTTCAGATAGCTACACCGGGGAGCTGTTTTTT.